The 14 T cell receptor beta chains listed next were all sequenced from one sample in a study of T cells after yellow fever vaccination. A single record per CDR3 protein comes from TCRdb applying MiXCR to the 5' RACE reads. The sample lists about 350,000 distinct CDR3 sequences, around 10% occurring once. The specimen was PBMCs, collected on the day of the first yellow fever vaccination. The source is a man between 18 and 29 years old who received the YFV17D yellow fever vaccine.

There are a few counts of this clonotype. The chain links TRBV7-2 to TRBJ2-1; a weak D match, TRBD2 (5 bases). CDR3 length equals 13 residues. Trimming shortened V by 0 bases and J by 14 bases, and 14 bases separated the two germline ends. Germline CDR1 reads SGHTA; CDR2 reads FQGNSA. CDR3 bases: TGTGCCAGCAGCTTAGCCCTTTCCCCGGAGGAGTTCTTC. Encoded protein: CASSLALSPEEFF.

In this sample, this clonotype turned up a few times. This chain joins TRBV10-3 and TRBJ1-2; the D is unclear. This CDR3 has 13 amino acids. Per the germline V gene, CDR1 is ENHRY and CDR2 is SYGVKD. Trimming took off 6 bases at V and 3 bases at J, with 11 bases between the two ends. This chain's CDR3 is CAIRSQTDYGYTF. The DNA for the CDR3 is TGTGCCATCAGATCGCAAACAGACTATGGCTACACCTTC.

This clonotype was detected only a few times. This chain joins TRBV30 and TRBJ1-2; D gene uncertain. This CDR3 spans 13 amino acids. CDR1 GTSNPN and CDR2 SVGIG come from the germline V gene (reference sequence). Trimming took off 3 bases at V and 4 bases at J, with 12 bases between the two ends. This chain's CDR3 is CAWRAPGFYGYTF. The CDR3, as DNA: TGTGCCTGGAGAGCCCCCGGCTTCTATGGCTACACCTTC.

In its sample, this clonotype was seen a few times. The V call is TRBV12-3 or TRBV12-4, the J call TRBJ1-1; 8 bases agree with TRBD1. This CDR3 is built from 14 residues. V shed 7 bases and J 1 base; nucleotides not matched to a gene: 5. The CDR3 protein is CASTRTGRNTEAFF. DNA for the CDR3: TGTGCCAGCACCAGGACAGGGCGGAACACTGAAGCTTTCTTT.

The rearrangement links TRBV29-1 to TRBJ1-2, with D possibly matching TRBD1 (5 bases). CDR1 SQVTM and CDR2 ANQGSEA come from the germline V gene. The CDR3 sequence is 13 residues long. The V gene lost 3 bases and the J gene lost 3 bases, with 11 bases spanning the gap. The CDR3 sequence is CSVEPGLHYGYTF. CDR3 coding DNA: TGCAGCGTTGAGCCAGGGCTGCACTATGGCTACACCTTC.

The CDR3 sequence is CARQAGYGYTF. The CDR3, as DNA: TGTGCCAGGCAAGCGGGCTATGGCTACACCTTC. The chain joins TRBV28 to TRBJ1-2; no definite D call. The V end lost 9 bases, the J end lost 4 bases, and 9 bases lay between the germline ends. Germline CDR1 and CDR2: MDHEN and SYDVKM. The CDR3 has 11 residues.

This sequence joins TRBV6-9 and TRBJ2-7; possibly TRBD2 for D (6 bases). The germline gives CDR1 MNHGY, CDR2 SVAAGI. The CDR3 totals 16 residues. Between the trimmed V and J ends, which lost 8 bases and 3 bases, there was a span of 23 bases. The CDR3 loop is CASGGLTPDTNYEQYF. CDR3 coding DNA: TGTGCCAGCGGAGGACTAACCCCCGATACCAACTACGAGCAGTACTTC.

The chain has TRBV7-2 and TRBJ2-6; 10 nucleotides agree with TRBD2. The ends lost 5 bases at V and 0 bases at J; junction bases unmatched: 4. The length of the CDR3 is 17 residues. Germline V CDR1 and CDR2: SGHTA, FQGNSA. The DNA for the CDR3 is TGTGCCAGCAGCCTTAGCGGGGGGAGCTCTGGGGCCAACGTCCTGACTTTC. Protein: CASSLSGGSSGANVLTF.

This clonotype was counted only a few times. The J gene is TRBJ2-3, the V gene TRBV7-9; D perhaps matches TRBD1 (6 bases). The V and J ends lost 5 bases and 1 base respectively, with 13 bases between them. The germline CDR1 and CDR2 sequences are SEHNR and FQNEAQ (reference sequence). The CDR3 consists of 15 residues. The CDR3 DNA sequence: TGTGCCAGCAGCAACAGGGAAGGAGGCACAGATACGCAGTATTTT. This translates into CASSNREGGTDTQYF.

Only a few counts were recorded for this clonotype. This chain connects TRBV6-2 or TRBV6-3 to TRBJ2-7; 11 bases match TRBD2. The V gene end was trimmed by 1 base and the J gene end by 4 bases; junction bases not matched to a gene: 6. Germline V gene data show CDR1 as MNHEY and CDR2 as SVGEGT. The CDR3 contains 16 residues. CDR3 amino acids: CASSYYPPSGGYEQYF. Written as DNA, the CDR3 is TGTGCCAGCAGTTACTACCCCCCTAGCGGGGGGTACGAGCAGTACTTC.

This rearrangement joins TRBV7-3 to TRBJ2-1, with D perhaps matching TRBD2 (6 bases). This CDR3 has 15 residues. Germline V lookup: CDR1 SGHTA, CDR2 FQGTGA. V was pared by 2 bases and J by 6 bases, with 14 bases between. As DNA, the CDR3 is TGTGCCAGCAGCTTATTTGGCGGGACCAGCAATGAGCAGTTCTTC. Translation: CASSLFGGTSNEQFF.

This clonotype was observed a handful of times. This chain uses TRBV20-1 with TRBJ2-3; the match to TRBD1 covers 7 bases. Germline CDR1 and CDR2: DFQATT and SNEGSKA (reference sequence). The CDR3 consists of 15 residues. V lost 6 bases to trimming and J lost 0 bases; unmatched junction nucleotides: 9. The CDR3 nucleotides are TGCAGTGCAGGGACAGTTTTACTAAGCACAGATACGCAGTATTTT. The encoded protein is CSAGTVLLSTDTQYF.

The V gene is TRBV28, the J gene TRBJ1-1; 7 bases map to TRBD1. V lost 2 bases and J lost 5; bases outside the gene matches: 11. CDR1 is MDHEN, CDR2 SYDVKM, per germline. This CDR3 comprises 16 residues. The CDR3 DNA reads TGTGCCAGCAGTTTAGGGTCGAACAGGGGATGGACTGAAGCTTTCTTT. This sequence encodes CASSLGSNRGWTEAFF.

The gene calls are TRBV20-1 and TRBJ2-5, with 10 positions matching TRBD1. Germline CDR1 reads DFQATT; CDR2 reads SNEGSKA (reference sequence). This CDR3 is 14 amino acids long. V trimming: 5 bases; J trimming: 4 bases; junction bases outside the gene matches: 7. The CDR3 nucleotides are TGCAGTGCTCCTCTCCGGGACAGGGGAGAGACCCAGTACTTC. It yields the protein CSAPLRDRGETQYF.